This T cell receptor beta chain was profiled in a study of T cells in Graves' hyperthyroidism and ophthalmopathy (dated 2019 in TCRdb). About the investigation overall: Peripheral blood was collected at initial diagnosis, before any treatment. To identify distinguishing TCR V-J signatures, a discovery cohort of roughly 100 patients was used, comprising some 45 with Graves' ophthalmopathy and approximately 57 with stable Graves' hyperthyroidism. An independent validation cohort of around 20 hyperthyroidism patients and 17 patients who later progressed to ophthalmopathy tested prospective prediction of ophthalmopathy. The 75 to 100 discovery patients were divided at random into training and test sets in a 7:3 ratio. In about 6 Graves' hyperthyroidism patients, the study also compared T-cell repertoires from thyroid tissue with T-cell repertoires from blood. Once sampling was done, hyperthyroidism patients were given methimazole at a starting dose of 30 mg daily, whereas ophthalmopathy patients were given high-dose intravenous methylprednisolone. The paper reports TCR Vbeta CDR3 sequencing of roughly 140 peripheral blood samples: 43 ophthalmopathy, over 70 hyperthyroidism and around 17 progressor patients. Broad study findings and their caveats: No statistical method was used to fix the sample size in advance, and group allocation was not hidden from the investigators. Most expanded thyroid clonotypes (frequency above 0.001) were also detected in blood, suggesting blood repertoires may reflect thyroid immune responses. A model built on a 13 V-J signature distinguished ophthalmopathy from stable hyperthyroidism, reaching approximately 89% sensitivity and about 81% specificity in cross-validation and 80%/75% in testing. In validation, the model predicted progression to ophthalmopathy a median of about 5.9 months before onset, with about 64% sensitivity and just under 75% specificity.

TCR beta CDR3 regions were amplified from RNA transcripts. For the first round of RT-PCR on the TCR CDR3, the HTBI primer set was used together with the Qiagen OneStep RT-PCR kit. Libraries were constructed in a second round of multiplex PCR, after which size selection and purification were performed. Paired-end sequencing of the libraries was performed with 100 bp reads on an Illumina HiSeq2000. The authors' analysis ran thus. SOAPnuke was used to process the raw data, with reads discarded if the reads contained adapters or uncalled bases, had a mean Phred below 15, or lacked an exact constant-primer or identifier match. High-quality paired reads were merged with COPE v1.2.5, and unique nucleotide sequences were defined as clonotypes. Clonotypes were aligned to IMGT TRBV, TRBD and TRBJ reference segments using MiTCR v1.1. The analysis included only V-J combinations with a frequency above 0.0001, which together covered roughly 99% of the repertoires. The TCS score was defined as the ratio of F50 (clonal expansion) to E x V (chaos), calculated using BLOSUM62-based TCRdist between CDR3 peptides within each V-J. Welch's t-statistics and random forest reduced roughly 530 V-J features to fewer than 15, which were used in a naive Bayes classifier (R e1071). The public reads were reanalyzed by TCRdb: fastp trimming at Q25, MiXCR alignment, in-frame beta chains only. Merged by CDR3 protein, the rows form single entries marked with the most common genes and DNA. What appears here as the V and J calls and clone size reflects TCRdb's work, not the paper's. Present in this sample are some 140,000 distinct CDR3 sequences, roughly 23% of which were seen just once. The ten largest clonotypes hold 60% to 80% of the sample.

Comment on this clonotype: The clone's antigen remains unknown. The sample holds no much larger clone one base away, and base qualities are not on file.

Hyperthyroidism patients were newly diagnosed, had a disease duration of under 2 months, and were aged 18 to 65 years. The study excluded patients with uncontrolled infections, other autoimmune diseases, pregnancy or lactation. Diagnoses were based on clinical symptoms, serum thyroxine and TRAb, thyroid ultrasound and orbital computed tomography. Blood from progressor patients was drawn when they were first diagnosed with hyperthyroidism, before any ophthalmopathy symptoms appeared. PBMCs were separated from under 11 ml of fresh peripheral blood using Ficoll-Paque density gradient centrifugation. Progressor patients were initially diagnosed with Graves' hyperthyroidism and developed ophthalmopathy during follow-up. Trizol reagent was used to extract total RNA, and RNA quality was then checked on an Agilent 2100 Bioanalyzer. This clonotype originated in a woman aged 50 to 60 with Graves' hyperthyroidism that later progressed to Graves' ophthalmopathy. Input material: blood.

The DNA sequence is TGTGCCAGCAGCTTGAGGGACAGGGAAGTAGTCACAGATACGCAGTATTTT. Translated, this gives CASSLRDREVVTDTQYF. The rearranged segments are TRBV5-4 and TRBJ2-3; the junction holds 9 bases that match TRBD1. CDR1 and CDR2 were assigned from the germline V gene (reference sequence) as SGHNT and YYREEE. The cysteine opens and the phenylalanine closes a CDR3 of 17 amino acids. Only the CDR3 part of the read is kept: 51 bases, read in frame from the first base. Trimming accounts for 1 base at V and 2 bases at J, while the number of junction bases matched to no gene is 8.